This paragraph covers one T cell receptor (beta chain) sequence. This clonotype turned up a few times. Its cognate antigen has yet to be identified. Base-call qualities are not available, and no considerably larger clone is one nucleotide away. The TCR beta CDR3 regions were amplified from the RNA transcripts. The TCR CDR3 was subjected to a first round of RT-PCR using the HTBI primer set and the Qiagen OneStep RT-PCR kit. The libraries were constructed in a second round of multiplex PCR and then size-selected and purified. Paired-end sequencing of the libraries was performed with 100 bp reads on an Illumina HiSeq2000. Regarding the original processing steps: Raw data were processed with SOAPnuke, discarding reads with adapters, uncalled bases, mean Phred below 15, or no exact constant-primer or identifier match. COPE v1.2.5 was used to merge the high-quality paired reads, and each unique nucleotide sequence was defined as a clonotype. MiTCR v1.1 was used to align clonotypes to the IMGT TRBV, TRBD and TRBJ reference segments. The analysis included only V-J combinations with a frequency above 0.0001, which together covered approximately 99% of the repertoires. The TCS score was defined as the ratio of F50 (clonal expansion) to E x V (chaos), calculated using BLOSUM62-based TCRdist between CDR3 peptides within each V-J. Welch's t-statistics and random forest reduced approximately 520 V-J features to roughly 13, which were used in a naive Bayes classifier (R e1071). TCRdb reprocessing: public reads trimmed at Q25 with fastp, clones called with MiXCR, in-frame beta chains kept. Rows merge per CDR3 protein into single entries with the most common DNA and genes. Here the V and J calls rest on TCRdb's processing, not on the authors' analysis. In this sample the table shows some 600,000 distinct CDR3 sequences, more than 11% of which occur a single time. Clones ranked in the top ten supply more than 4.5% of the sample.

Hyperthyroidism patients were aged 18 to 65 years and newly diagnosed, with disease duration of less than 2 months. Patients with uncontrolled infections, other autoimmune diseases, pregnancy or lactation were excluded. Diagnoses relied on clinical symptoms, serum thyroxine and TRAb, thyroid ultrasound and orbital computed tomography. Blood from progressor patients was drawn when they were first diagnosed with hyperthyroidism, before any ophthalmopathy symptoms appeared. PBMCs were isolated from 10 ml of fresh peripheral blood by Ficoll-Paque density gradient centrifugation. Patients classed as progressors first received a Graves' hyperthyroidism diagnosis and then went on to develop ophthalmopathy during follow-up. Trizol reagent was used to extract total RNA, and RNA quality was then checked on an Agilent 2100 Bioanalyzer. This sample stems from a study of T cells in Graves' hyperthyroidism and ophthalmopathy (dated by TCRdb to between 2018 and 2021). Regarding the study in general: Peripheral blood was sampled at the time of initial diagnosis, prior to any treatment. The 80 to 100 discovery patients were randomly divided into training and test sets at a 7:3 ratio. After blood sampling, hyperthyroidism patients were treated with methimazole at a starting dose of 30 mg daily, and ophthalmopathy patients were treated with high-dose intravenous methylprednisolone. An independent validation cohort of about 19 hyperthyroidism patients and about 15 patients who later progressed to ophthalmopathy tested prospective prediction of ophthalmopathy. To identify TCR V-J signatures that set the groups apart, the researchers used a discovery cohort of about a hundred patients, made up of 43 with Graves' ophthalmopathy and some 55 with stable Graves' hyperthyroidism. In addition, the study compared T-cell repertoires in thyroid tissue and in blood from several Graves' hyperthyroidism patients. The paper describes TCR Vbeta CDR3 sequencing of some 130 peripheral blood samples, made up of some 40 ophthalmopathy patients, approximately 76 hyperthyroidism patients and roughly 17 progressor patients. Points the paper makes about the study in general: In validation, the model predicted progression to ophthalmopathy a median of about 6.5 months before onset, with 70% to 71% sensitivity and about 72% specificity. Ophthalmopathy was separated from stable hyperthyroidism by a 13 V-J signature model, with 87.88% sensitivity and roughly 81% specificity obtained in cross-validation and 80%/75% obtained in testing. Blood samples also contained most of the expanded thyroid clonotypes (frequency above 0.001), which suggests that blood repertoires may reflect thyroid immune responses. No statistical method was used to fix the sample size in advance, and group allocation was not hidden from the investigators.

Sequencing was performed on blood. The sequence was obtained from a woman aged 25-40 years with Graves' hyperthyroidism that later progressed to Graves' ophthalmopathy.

The DNA sequence is TGTGCCAGCAGTTTTCAACTAGCGGGAGGTGGGACAGATACGCAGTATTTT. Translation gives CASSFQLAGGGTDTQYF. Recombination connected TRBV28 to TRBJ2-3, with 12 middle bases fitting TRBD2. The CDR3 measures 17 amino acids from cysteine to phenylalanine. CDR3 DNA is the only sequence kept; it has 51 bases, read in frame from the first base. According to the germline V gene, CDR1 reads MDHEN and CDR2 reads SYDVKM. V lost 3 bases and J lost 3 bases, and the count of bases not matched to a germline gene is 7.